This T cell receptor beta chain came from a study of identical twins. V shed 4 bases and J shed 2 bases, with 10 bases lying between them. CDR1 and CDR2 (germline): SQVTM, ANQGSEA. The CDR3 is 13 residues long. Template switching, a step in the protocol, added a universal primer site, and cDNA carried unique molecular identifiers. TCRdb re-called the 5' RACE reads through MiXCR, storing one row per CDR3 protein. Here the sample spans some 570,000 distinct CDR3 sequences, approximately 20% being singletons. Study findings and constraints: Twin-shared out-of-frame alpha sequences showed excess low generation probability. Rather than following the same donors, the conclusions depended on cross-sectional statistical analysis. Models underestimated TCR alpha sharing (out-of-frame) in monozygotic twins.

This clonotype was counted ten times or more. The antigen is unknown. Separately, the same data were catalogued under a study of yellow fever vaccine responses in identical twins.

Specimen: CD4+ T cells sorted from blood. The chain is built from TRBV29-1 and TRBJ2-3; D uncertain. This TCR was recovered from a woman younger than 30 in good health. This CDR3 reads CSVGSPYTDTQYF. DNA for the CDR3: TGCAGCGTTGGTTCGCCCTACACAGATACGCAGTATTTT.